This entry lists 14 T cell receptor beta chains sequenced from one sample in a study of blood T cell repertoires in COVID-19. Assay used: immunoSEQ multiplex PCR; TCRdb lists only in-frame clones, some missing. The data show approximately 460,000 clones, with nearly 90% seen just once and 0.7% to 1% held by the top ten. Sequenced sample: peripheral blood. These receptors all come from a man younger than 35 with COVID-19, enrolled during active disease.

The chain links TRBV2 to TRBJ2-3; 8 bases match TRBD1. CDR1 and CDR2 (germline): SNHLY, FYNNEI. The junction had 6 bases not matched to a gene; V was cut back by 4 bases and J by 0 bases. The CDR3 runs 16 residues. Here the CDR3 DNA reads TGTGCCAGCAGTGCCCGGACAGGGTCTAGCACAGATACGCAGTATTTT. Amino acid sequence: CASSARTGSSTDTQYF.

The chain couples TRBV7-9 to TRBJ2-3; D might be TRBD2 (7 bases). This CDR3 has 15 residues. The germline V and J ends were trimmed by 4 bases and 5 bases, with 16 bases remaining between them. The germline V gene has CDR1 SEHNR and CDR2 FQNEAQ (reference sequence). The CDR3 is CASSWLGGAGDTQYF. As DNA, the CDR3 is TGTGCCAGCAGCTGGCTTGGGGGGGCCGGAGATACGCAGTATTTT.

The chain couples TRBV2 to TRBJ2-1; D remains ambiguous. V dropped 8 bases and J dropped 0 bases, with 11 bases sitting between them. This CDR3 contains 14 residues. The germline V gene has CDR1 SNHLY and CDR2 FYNNEI. This chain's CDR3 is CASARLSSYNEQFF. Here the CDR3 DNA reads TGTGCCAGCGCTCGACTTAGCTCCTACAATGAGCAGTTCTTC.

The chain couples TRBV5-1 to TRBJ1-1; D may be TRBD1 (6 bases). This CDR3 has 14 residues. Looked up from germline, CDR1 is SGHRS and CDR2 is YFSETQ. V was shortened by 3 bases and J by 0 bases, with 9 bases between the two germline ends. CDR3 loop: CASSSWTVNTEAFF. CDR3 nucleotide sequence: TGCGCCAGCAGCTCCTGGACAGTGAACACTGAAGCTTTCTTT.

There are a few counts of this clone. The rearrangement uses TRBV10-1 and TRBJ2-7, with 10 bases lining up with TRBD2. V was pared by 6 bases and J by 0 bases, with 8 bases of the junction left unmatched. CDR1 and CDR2 (germline): WNHNN, SYGVQD (reference sequence). This CDR3 has 16 residues. Here the CDR3 reads CASSGGTSENSYEQYF. CDR3 bases: TGCGCCAGCAGCGGTGGGACTAGCGAGAACTCCTACGAGCAGTACTTC.

CDR3 coding DNA: TGCGCCAGCAGGATAACAGGGAGCACCGGGGAGCTGTTTTTT. This encodes CASRITGSTGELFF. The chain has TRBV10-2 and TRBJ2-2, with D perhaps TRBD1 (6 bases). Germline values: CDR1 WSHSY, CDR2 SAAADI. V lost 6 bases and J 4 bases, leaving 12 bases between the germline ends. This CDR3 is built from 14 residues.

The rearrangement joins TRBV27 to TRBJ2-2; D is possibly TRBD2 (5 bases). The germline CDR1 and CDR2 sequences are MNHEY and SMNVEV (reference sequence). V was pared by 7 bases and J by 3 bases, with 15 bases between. This CDR3 region has 15 residues. The CDR3, as DNA: TGTGCCAGCACAGAGACCCTGGGAGACACCGGGGAGCTGTTTTTT. The encoded protein is CASTETLGDTGELFF.

The chain carries TRBV5-1 and TRBJ2-3; a possible D gene is TRBD1 (5 bases). The V gene lost 2 bases and the J gene lost 4 bases, with 8 bases spanning the gap. CDR1 is SGHRS, CDR2 YFSETQ, per germline. CDR3 length equals 13 residues. CDR3 in amino acids: CASSFLGADTQYF. CDR3 DNA: TGCGCCAGCAGCTTCCTAGGGGCAGATACGCAGTATTTT.

V usage is TRBV6-2 or TRBV6-3 and J usage is TRBJ2-4, with 7 bases identical to TRBD2. The V gene end was trimmed by 2 bases and the J gene end by 1 base; junction bases not matched to a gene: 11. The CDR3 runs 18 residues. Per the germline V gene, CDR1 is MNHEY and CDR2 is SVGEGT. This CDR3 reads CASSYPPSGEAAKNIQYF. As DNA, the CDR3 is TGTGCCAGCAGTTACCCCCCTAGCGGAGAGGCTGCCAAAAACATTCAGTACTTC.

As regards this clone: Other DNA sequences from this sample encode an identical CDR3 as well. The rearrangement links TRBV7-9 to TRBJ1-1; D ambiguous. The CDR3 sequence is 12 residues long. V dropped 2 bases and J dropped 5 bases, with 6 bases sitting between them. In germline, CDR1 is SEHNR, CDR2 FQNEAQ (reference sequence). The CDR3 is CASSLSGTEAFF. The CDR3 nucleotides are TGTGCCAGCAGCTTATCGGGAACTGAAGCTTTCTTT.

V usage is TRBV2 and J usage is TRBJ2-5; 7 nucleotides line up with TRBD2. V trimming: 1 base; J trimming: 1 base; junction bases outside the gene matches: 3. Looked up from germline, CDR1 is SNHLY and CDR2 is FYNNEI. The CDR3 loop spans 15 amino acids. CDR3 sequence: CASSEGPSGQETQYF. Written as DNA, the CDR3 is TGTGCCAGCAGTGAAGGTCCTAGCGGCCAAGAGACCCAGTACTTC.

As to this clone: Distinct nucleotide sequences in the sample also encode this CDR3. The rearrangement joins TRBV24-1 to TRBJ2-5; TRBD1 aligns across 8 bases. Germline V gene sequence: CDR1 KGHDR, CDR2 SFDVKD. The CDR3 contains 14 residues. The V and J ends lost 3 bases and 5 bases, in that order; junction bases with no gene match: 4. This chain's CDR3 is CATSDTRQGETQYF. The CDR3 DNA reads as TGTGCCACCAGTGATACTCGACAGGGGGAGACCCAGTACTTC.

The rearrangement links TRBV19 to TRBJ1-5, with 8 bases identical to TRBD1. V trimming: 3 bases; J trimming: 3 bases; junction bases outside the gene matches: 4. In germline, CDR1 is LNHDA, CDR2 SQIVND (reference sequence). The CDR3 spans 15 residues. CDR3 bases: TGTGCCAGTAGTATCCGGACAGGGACCAATCAGCCCCAGCATTTT. Its translation: CASSIRTGTNQPQHF.

The chain recombines TRBV4-1 with TRBJ2-7; TRBD1 matches 11 bases. The germline V gene encodes CDR1 MGHRA and CDR2 YSYEKL. After removal of 3 bases from V and 3 bases from J, the junction contained 4 bases not matched to a gene. There are 15 residues in the CDR3. The CDR3, as DNA: TGCGCCAGCAGCCAGTCCGGGACAGGGGGCTACGAGCAGTACTTC. It is translated as CASSQSGTGGYEQYF.